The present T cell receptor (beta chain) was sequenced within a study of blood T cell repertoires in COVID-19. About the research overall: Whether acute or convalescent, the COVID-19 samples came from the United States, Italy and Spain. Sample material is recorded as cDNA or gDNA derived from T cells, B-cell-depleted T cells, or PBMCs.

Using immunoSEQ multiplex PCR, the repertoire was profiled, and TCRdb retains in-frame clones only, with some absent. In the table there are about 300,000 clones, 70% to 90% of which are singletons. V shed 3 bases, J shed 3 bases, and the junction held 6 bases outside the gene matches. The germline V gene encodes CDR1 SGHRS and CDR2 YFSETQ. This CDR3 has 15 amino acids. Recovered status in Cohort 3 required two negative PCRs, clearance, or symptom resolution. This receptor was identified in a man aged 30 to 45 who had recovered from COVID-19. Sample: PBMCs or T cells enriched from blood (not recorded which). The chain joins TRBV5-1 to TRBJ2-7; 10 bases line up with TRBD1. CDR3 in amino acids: CASSYSGQGSYEQYF. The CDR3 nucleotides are TGCGCCAGCAGCTATTCGGGACAGGGGAGCTACGAGCAGTACTTC. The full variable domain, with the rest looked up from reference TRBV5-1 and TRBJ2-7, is KAGVTQTPRYLIKTRGQQVTLSCSPISGHRSVSWYQQTPGQGLQFLFEYFSETQRNKGNFPGRFSGRQFSNSRSEMNVSTLELGDSALYLCASSYSGQGSYEQYFGPGTRLTVT.